The 19 T cell receptor beta chains given below trace back to one sample, sequenced in a study of blood T cell repertoires in COVID-19. The table came from immunoSEQ multiplex PCR; TCRdb's copy has only in-frame clones and leaves some out. The sample carries fewer than 300,000 clones, roughly four fifths recorded once. The sequencing input was peripheral blood. Every receptor here comes from a woman in her 50s who had recovered from COVID-19.

The chain employs TRBV4-2 and TRBJ1-2; no clear D gene. CDR3 length: 14 residues. The germline CDR1 and CDR2 sequences are LGHNA and YNFKEQ. V was clipped by 0 bases and J by 0 bases, with 5 bases between them. The CDR3 loop is CASSQESANYGYTF. The CDR3 DNA reads as TGTGCCAGCAGCCAAGAGAGTGCTAACTATGGCTACACCTTC.

This rearrangement joins TRBV7-9 to TRBJ2-7; 10 bases match TRBD1. The length of the CDR3 is 14 residues. V lost 6 bases to trimming and J lost 4 bases; unmatched junction nucleotides: 6. CDR1 is SEHNR and CDR2 is FQNEAQ in the germline V gene (reference sequence). CDR3 in DNA: TGTGCCAGCAGAACGGACAGGGGGAGGTACGAGCAGTACTTC. As protein: CASRTDRGRYEQYF. The complete variable domain, with remaining parts taken from reference TRBV7-9 and TRBJ2-7, reads DTGVSQNPRHKITKRGQNVTFRCDPISEHNRLYWYRQTLGQGPEFLTYFQNEAQLEKSRLLSDRFSAERPKGSFSTLEIQRTEQGDSAMYLCASRTDRGRYEQYFGPGTRLTVT.

CDR3 residues: CASSYGTGGAGTEAFF. CDR3 nucleotides: TGTGCCAGCAGTTACGGGACAGGGGGCGCGGGGACTGAAGCTTTCTTT. This rearrangement joins TRBV6-2 or TRBV6-3 to TRBJ1-1, with 12 bases fitting TRBD1. J lost 5 bases, V lost 2 bases, and 6 bases had no gene match. Germline V CDR1 and CDR2: MNHEY, SVGEGT. This CDR3 comprises 16 residues.

The chain links TRBV14 to TRBJ1-2; 9 bases map to TRBD1. Unmatched junction bases numbered 15, after V lost 4 bases and J lost 6 bases. CDR1 is SGHDN and CDR2 is FVKESK in the germline V gene. The length of the CDR3 is 17 residues. As DNA, the CDR3 is TGTGCCAGCAGCCGGAACCGAGGTGGGGACAGGGATAATGGCTACACCTTC. Amino acid sequence: CASSRNRGGDRDNGYTF.

The rearrangement uses TRBV10-3 and TRBJ2-1; 8 positions match TRBD2. V was clipped by 7 bases and J by 8 bases; unmatched bases: 1. The CDR3 has 11 amino acids. CDR1 is ENHRY, CDR2 SYGVKD, per germline. The CDR3 DNA sequence: TGTGCCATCACAGCGGGGGATGAGCAGTTCTTC. Its protein product is CAITAGDEQFF.

The genes are TRBV5-1 and TRBJ2-1, with TRBD2 matching 8 bases. CDR1 and CDR2 (germline): SGHRS, YFSETQ. V lost 1 base and J lost 9; bases outside the gene matches: 6. CDR3 size: 14 residues. CDR3 sequence: CASSLPGLAGEQFF. For the CDR3, the DNA is TGCGCCAGCAGCTTGCCCGGACTAGCAGGTGAGCAGTTCTTC. The variable domain in full, with the rest retrieved from reference TRBV5-1 and TRBJ2-1, is KAGVTQTPRYLIKTRGQQVTLSCSPISGHRSVSWYQQTPGQGLQFLFEYFSETQRNKGNFPGRFSGRQFSNSRSEMNVSTLELGDSALYLCASSLPGLAGEQFFGPGTRLTVL.

A few counts support this clone. The chain joins TRBV7-9 to TRBJ1-6; 8 bases map to TRBD1. J was trimmed by 9 bases and V by 3 bases; bases with no gene match: 10. The CDR3 totals 16 residues. Germline V gene sequence: CDR1 SEHNR, CDR2 FQNEAQ (reference sequence). The CDR3 DNA reads TGTGCCAGCAGCTTGGAGACAGGGGTTCTTCTTTCACCCCTCCACTTT. Its translation is CASSLETGVLLSPLHF.

This clone showed up just once. The rearrangement uses TRBV2 and TRBJ2-5, with unresolved D. V lost 10 bases, J lost 4 bases, and 22 bases lay in between. CDR1 and CDR2 from the germline V gene are SNHLY and FYNNEI. The CDR3 is made up of 15 amino acids. In DNA, the CDR3 is TGTGCCACTTTGTCGGGTGCCTACTGGAGAGAGACCCAGTACTTC. Amino acid sequence: CATLSGAYWRETQYF.

The rearrangement joins TRBV19 to TRBJ2-5, with TRBD2 identical over 9 bases. CDR3 length equals 11 residues. Germline V gene lookup returns CDR1 LNHDA and CDR2 SQIVND (reference sequence). The trim removed 11 bases at V and 7 bases at J, leaving 5 bases unmatched. The CDR3 DNA reads TGTGCCGCGGGGGGGTTCGGGACCCAGTACTTC. Its translation: CAAGGFGTQYF.

This rearrangement joins TRBV30 to TRBJ2-1; 7 bases are a match to TRBD1. The CDR3 covers 15 residues. The germline V gene has CDR1 GTSNPN and CDR2 SVGIG (reference sequence). The CDR3 here is CALRGRASSYNEQFF. The CDR3 region has the DNA TGTGCTCTGAGGGGGCGGGCGAGCTCCTACAATGAGCAGTTCTTC.

J is TRBJ2-1 and V is TRBV11-2; D might be TRBD1 (6 bases). Germline V gives CDR1 SGHAT, CDR2 FQNNGV. The ends were cut back, 0 bases at V and 4 bases at J, with 13 bases in the middle. The CDR3 has 16 residues. This CDR3 reads CASSLDRGRGYNEQFF. The CDR3 DNA is TGTGCCAGCAGCTTAGATCGGGGCAGGGGTTACAATGAGCAGTTCTTC.

V is TRBV27 and J is TRBJ2-7; the D is unclear. Trimming left V 5 bases short and J 2 bases short, with 13 bases between. The germline V gene encodes CDR1 MNHEY and CDR2 SMNVEV (reference sequence). The CDR3 extends over 14 amino acids. CDR3 region: CASSPRNPPYEQYF. CDR3 nucleotide sequence: TGTGCCAGCAGTCCCAGAAATCCCCCCTACGAGCAGTACTTC.

The chain carries TRBV3-1 (or the pseudogene TRBV3-2) and TRBJ2-1; 9 nucleotides align to TRBD1. From germline, CDR1 is LGHDT and CDR2 YNNKEL (reference sequence). The CDR3 is made up of 16 amino acids. J lost 7 bases, V lost 4 bases, and 11 bases had no gene match. The CDR3 region has the DNA TGTGCCAGCAGCCGGAAATGGGGACAGGGCATTAATGAGCAGTTCTTC. Amino acids: CASSRKWGQGINEQFF.

V is TRBV28 and J is TRBJ2-5; D ambiguous. The CDR3 is 11 amino acids. V lost 4 bases, J lost 9 bases, and 9 bases lay in between. Germline CDR1 MDHEN, CDR2 SYDVKM. CDR3 in amino acids: CASSSRLAQYF. CDR3 bases: TGTGCCAGCAGTTCTAGGCTGGCCCAGTACTTC.

The rearrangement uses TRBV4-3 and TRBJ2-7; TRBD2 might be the D (6 bases). Trimming removed 3 bases at V and 3 bases at J, with 18 bases between. The CDR3 covers 16 residues. Germline-derived CDR1 and CDR2 are LGHNA and YSLEER. Here the CDR3 reads CASSHDFGSGSYEQYF. The CDR3 bases are TGCGCCAGCAGCCACGATTTTGGTAGCGGAAGCTACGAGCAGTACTTC.

The chain recombines TRBV9 with TRBJ2-5, with 9 bases lining up with TRBD2. The germline V gene encodes CDR1 SGDLS and CDR2 YYNGEE. The length of the CDR3 is 15 residues. The junction had 4 bases not matched to a gene; V was cut back by 4 bases and J by 0 bases. The CDR3 region has the DNA TGTGCCAGCAGCATTAGCGGGGGACACCAAGAGACCCAGTACTTC. It is translated as CASSISGGHQETQYF.

The CDR3 loop reads CASSTLYREGEQFF. Here the CDR3 DNA reads TGTGCCAGCAGCACCCTCTACAGGGAGGGTGAGCAGTTCTTC. This rearrangement joins TRBV6-2 or TRBV6-3 to TRBJ2-1; a possible D gene is TRBD2 (7 bases). The CDR3 loop spans 14 amino acids. The germline CDR1 and CDR2 sequences are MNHEY and SVGEGT. The ends were cut back, 6 bases at V and 9 bases at J, with 18 bases in the middle.

This clone was counted a single time. The V and J genes are TRBV7-9 and TRBJ1-5, with 10 bases identical to TRBD1. Germline CDR1 is SEHNR and CDR2 is FQNEAQ (reference sequence). V dropped 5 bases and J dropped 3; count of bases not matched to a gene: 10. The CDR3 contains 17 residues. This CDR3 reads CASSIGQGGNLNQPQHF. CDR3 bases: TGTGCCAGCAGCATAGGACAGGGGGGCAACCTCAATCAGCCCCAGCATTTT.

There are many counts of this clone. The J gene is TRBJ2-7, the V gene TRBV7-2, with D tentatively TRBD2 (5 bases). Trimming removed 5 bases at V and 3 bases at J, with 17 bases between. In germline, CDR1 is SGHTA, CDR2 FQGNSA. The CDR3 contains 15 residues. The CDR3 protein is CASSPETGVRYEQYF. Written as DNA, the CDR3 is TGTGCCAGCAGCCCCGAGACCGGGGTCCGCTACGAGCAGTACTTC.